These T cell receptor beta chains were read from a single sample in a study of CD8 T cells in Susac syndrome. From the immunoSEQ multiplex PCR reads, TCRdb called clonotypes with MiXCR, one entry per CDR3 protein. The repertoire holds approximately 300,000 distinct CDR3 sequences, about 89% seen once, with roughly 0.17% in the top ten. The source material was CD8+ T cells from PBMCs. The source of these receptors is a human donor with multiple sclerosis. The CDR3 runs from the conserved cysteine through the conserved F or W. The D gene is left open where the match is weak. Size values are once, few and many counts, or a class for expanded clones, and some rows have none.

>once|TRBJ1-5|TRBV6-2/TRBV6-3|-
TGTGCCAGCAGTTCACGGGGCTTTGATCAGCCCCAGCATTTT
CASSSRGFDQPQHF
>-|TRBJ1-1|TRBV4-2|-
TGTGCCAGCAGCCAAGATACGTATAGTTCGTCTCAACCTTTCTTT
CASSQDTYSSSQPFF
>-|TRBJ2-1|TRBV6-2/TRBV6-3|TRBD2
TGTGCCAGCAGTTACGTGGTAATAGCGGGGGGATCGGACTCCTACAATGAGCAGTTCTTC
CASSYVVIAGGSDSYNEQFF
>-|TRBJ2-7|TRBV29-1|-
TGCAGCGTAGATAGCGGAACCCCCTACGAGCAGTACTTC
CSVDSGTPYEQYF
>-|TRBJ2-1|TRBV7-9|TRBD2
TGTGCCAGCAGCTCACGGACTAGCGGGAATTTCAATGAGCAGTTCTTC
CASSSRTSGNFNEQFF
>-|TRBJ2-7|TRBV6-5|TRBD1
TGTGCCAGCAGTTACACGAACAGACAGGGGCTCTCCGAGCAGTACTTC
CASSYTNRQGLSEQYF
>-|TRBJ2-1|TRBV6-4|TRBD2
TGTGCCAGCAGTGAAGTCGGGGGGGACGTCAGTGAGCAGTTCTTC
CASSEVGGDVSEQFF
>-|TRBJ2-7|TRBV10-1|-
TGCGCCAGCAGTGAGTCTGCAGGGAAGCACGTCGCGACCTACGAGCAGTACTTC
CASSESAGKHVATYEQYF
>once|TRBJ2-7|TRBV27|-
TGTGCCAGCGGCGATCGGAGGGGAACACCCTACGAGCAGTACTTC
CASGDRRGTPYEQYF
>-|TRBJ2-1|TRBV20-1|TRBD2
TGCAGTGGCCGAGGTGGACTAGCGGGAGGGCATGAGCAGTTCTTC
CSGRGGLAGGHEQFF
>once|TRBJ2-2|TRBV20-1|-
TGCAGTGCTGCTAAGGGAGACCGGGGACTTTCCACCGGGGAGCTGTTTTTT
CSAAKGDRGLSTGELFF
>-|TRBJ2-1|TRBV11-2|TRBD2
TGTGCCAGCAGCATTCTGATTGGGACTAGCGGGAGAGGTAATGAGCAGTTCTTC
CASSILIGTSGRGNEQFF
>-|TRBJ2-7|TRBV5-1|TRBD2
TGCGCCAGCAGCTTAAGAGCGGGGCACCTGGCGGAGCAGTACTTC
CASSLRAGHLAEQYF
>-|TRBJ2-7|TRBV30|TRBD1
TGTGCCTGGAGGGACAGGACTTGGTACTTC
CAWRDRTWYF
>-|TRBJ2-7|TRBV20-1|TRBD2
TGCAGTGCTAAGGCGGGGACTAGCGACTACGAGCAGTACTTC
CSAKAGTSDYEQYF
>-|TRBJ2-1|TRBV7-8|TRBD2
TGTGCCAGCAGCTTACTGGAGGCGGGAGGGATTTACAATGAGCAGTTCTTC
CASSLLEAGGIYNEQFF
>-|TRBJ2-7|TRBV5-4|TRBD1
TGTGCCAGCAGCTTGGAGGGACAGGTTCCCCTCCGCTTC
CASSLEGQVPLRF
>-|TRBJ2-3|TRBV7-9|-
TGTGCCAGCAGCTTCGGGTACACAGATACGCAGTATTTT
CASSFGYTDTQYF
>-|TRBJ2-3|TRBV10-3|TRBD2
TGTGCCATCAGGGGGCTAGCGGGGGACGACACAGATACGCAGTATTTT
CAIRGLAGDDTDTQYF
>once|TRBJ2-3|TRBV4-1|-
TGCGCCAGCAGCCAAAAAGGGCCACACACAGATACGCAGTATTTT
CASSQKGPHTDTQYF
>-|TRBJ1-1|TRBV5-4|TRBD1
TGTGCCAGCAGCGCCGGACAGGGTGAAGCTTTCTTT
CASSAGQGEAFF
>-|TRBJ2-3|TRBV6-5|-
TGTGCCAGCAGTTACGGTGGAACAGATACGCAGTATTTT
CASSYGGTDTQYF
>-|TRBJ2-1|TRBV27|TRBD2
TGTGCCAGCAGTGCCCTGGGACTAGCGGGGTCCTTTGAGCAGTTCTTC
CASSALGLAGSFEQFF
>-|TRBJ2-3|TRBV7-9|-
TGTGCCAGCAGCCCGGACCAAAGGGGACGGGATACGCAGTATTTT
CASSPDQRGRDTQYF
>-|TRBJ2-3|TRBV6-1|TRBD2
TGTGCCAGCAGTTCGCGGGAGACAGATACGCAGTATTTT
CASSSRETDTQYF
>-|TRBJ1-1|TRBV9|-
TGTGCCAGCAGCTCCGGTCCAGAGATGAACACTGAAGCTTTCTTT
CASSSGPEMNTEAFF
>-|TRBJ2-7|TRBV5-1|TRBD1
TGCGCCAGCAGCCCGGGGACAGGGAGGGGCTACGAGCAGTACTTC
CASSPGTGRGYEQYF
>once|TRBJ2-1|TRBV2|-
TGTGCCAGCAGTGAAGGGCTTGACAATGAGCAGTTCTTC
CASSEGLDNEQFF
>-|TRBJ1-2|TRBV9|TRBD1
TGTGCCAGCAGCTCTACAGGGGGTCCCTTCTATGGCTACACCTTC
CASSSTGGPFYGYTF
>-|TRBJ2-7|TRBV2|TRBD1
TGTGCCAGCAATGACAGGGACTACGAGCAGTACTTC
CASNDRDYEQYF
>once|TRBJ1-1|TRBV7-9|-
TGTGCCAGCAGCTCCGCGGGTACTGAAGCTTTCTTT
CASSSAGTEAFF
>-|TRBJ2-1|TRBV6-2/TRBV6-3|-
TGTGCCAGCAGTTACTCGAAATCTGGGGGTGAGCAGTTCTTC
CASSYSKSGGEQFF
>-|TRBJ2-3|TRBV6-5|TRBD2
TGTGCCAGCACCGCGGGGGGGCCGCAGTATTTT
CASTAGGPQYF
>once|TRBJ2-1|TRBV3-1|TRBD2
TGTGCCAGCAGCCCCGGGACTAGCGTCCCAGATTACAATGAGCAGTTCTTC
CASSPGTSVPDYNEQFF
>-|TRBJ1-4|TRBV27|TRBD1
TGTGCCAGCAGTTTAAGGGGGCAAGGTGAAAAACTGTTTTTT
CASSLRGQGEKLFF